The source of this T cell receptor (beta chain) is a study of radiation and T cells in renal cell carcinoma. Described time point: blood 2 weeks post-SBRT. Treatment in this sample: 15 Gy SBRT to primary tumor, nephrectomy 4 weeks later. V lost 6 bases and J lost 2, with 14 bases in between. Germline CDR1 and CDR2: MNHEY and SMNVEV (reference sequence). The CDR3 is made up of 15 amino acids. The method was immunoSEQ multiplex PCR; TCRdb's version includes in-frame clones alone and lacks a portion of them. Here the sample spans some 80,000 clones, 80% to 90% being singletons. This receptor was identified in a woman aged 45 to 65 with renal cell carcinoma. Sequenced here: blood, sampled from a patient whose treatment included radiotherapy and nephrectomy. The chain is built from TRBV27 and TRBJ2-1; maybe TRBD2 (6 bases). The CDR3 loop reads CASRVLAVAYNEQFF. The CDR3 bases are TGTGCCAGCAGAGTTTTAGCGGTAGCCTACAATGAGCAGTTCTTC.